This T cell receptor beta chain was identified in a study of chemoradiotherapy in HPV16-positive cancers. Study outcomes and limitations: HPV-responsive T-cell expansion during chemoradiotherapy was linked to improved recurrence-free survival in HPV16-positive patients. Candidate HPV-specific clones and E7-related TCR motifs grew in tumor during treatment.

As to this clone: What it binds is unknown.

TCRdb keeps only in-frame clones here, not all; method: immunoSEQ multiplex PCR. This table holds 8,500 to 9,000 clones, around 70% found once. Over chemoradiotherapy, repertoires were sampled more than once. This specimen was acquired from a patient who underwent chemoradiotherapy. The TCR comes from a human donor with HPV-associated anogenital cancer.

The CDR3 spells CASSPRGSGQETQYF. CDR3 in DNA: TGCGCCAGCAGCCCTCGGGGGAGCGGACAAGAGACCCAGTACTTC. This chain connects TRBV5-1 to TRBJ2-5; maybe TRBD2 (6 bases). The germline CDR1 and CDR2 sequences are SGHRS and YFSETQ. The CDR3 runs 15 residues. V was cut by 4 bases and J by 2 bases, with 15 bases left in between.